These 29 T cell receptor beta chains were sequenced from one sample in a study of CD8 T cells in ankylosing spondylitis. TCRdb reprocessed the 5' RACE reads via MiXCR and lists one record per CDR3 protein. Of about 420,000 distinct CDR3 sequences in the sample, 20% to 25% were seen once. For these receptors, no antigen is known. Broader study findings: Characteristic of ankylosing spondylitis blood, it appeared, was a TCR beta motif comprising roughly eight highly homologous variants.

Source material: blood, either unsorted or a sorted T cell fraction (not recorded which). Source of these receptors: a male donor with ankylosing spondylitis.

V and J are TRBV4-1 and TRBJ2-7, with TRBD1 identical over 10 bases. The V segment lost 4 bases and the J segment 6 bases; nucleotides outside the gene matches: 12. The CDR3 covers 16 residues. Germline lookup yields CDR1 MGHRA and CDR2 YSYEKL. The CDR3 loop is CASSLVRDRGRAEQYF. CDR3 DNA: TGCGCCAGCAGCCTCGTCCGGGACAGGGGTCGTGCCGAGCAGTACTTC.

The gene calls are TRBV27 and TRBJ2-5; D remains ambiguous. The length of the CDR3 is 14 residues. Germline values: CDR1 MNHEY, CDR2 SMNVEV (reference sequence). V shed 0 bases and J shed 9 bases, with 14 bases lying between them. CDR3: CASSLSQAGKAQYF. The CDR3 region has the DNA TGTGCCAGCAGTTTATCCCAGGCCGGTAAGGCCCAGTACTTC.

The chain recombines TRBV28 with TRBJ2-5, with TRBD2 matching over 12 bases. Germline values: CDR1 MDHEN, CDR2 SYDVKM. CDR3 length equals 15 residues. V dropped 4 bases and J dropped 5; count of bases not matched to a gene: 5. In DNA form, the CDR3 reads TGTGCCAGCAGTTCCCGAACTAGCGGGAGGGAGACCCAGTACTTC. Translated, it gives CASSSRTSGRETQYF.

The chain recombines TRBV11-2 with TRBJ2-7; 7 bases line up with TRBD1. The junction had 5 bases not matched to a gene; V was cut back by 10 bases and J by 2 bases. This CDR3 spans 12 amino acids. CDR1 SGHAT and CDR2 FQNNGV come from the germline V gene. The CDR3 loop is CATSGGPYEQYF. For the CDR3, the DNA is TGTGCCACCTCAGGGGGACCCTACGAGCAGTACTTC.

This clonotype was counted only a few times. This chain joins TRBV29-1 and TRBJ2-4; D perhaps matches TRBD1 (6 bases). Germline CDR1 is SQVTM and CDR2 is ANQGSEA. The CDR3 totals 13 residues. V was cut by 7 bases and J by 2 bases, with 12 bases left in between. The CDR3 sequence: CSAQDRPKNIQYF. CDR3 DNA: TGCAGCGCACAAGACAGGCCCAAAAACATTCAGTACTTC.

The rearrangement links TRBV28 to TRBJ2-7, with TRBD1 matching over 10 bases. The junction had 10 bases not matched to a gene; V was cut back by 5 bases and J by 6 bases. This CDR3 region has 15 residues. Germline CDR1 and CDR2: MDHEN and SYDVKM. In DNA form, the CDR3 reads TGTGCCAGCAGTCCTCGACAGGGGGCTTTGCGCGAGCAGTACTTC. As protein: CASSPRQGALREQYF.

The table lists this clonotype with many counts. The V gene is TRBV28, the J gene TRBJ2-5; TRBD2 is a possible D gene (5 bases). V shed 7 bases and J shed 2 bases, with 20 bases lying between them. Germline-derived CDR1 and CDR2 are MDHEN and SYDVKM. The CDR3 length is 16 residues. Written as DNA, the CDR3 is TGTGCCAGCACTTCACCTGTTGGAGGAGGACAAGAGACCCAGTACTTC. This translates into CASTSPVGGGQETQYF. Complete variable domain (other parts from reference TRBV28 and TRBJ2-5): DVKVTQSSRYLVKRTGEKVFLECVQDMDHENMFWYRQDPGLGLRLIYFSYDVKMKEKGDIPEGYSVSREKKERFSLILESASTNQTSMYLCASTSPVGGGQETQYFGPGTRLLVL.

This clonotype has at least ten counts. In DNA form, the CDR3 reads TGCAGTGCCGTCCGGGACAGGGGTCCTCAGCCCCAGCATTTT. It codes for CSAVRDRGPQPQHF. V usage is TRBV20-1 and J usage is TRBJ1-5; 10 bases match TRBD1. This CDR3 comprises 14 residues. CDR1 DFQATT and CDR2 SNEGSKA come from the germline V gene (reference sequence). V shed 6 bases, J shed 6 bases, and the junction held 8 bases outside the gene matches.

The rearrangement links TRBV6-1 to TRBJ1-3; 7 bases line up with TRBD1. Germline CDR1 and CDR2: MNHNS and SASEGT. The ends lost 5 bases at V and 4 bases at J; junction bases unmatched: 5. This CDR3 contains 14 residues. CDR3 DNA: TGTGCCAGCAGTACCGGGACAGAAGGAAACACCATATATTTT. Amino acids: CASSTGTEGNTIYF.

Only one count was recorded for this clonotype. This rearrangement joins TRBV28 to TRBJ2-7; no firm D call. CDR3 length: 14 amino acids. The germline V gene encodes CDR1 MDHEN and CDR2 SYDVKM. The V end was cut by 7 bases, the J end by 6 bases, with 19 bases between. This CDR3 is CASKPQPGLGEQYF. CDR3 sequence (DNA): TGTGCCAGCAAACCCCAACCCGGTTTGGGCGAGCAGTACTTC.

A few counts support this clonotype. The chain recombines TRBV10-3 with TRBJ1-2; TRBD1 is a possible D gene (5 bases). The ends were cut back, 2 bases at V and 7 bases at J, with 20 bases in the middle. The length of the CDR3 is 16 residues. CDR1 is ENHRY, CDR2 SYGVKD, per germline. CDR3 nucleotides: TGTGCCATCAGTGAGCCCCGGGACCCCCGAGGAATTGGCTACACCTTC. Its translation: CAISEPRDPRGIGYTF.

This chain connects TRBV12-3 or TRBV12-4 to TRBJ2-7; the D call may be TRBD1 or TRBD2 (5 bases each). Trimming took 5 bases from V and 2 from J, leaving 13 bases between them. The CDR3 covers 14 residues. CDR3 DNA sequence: TGTGCCAGCAGTATAGACCGAGGGGCCTACGAGCAGTACTTC. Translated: CASSIDRGAYEQYF.

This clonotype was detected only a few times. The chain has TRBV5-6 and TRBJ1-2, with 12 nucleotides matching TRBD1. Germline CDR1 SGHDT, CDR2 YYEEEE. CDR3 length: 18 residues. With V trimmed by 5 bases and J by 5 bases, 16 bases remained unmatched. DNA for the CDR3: TGTGCCAGCAGTTTGTCATCCGGGACAGGGGGCGCTGGGTATGGCTACACCTTC. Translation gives CASSLSSGTGGAGYGYTF. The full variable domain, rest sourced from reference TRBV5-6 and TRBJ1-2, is DAGVTQSPTHLIKTRGQQVTLRCSPKSGHDTVSWYQQALGQGPQFIFQYYEEEERQRGNFPDRFSGHQFPNYSSELNVNALLLGDSALYLCASSLSSGTGGAGYGYTFGSGTRLTVV.

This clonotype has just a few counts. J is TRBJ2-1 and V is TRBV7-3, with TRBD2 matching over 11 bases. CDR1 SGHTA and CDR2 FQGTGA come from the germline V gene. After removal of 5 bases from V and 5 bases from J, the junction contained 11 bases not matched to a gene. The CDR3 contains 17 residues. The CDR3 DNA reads TGTGCCAGCAGCCTGTCCCGTAGCGGGAGGGGGGACAATGAGCAGTTCTTC. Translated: CASSLSRSGRGDNEQFF.

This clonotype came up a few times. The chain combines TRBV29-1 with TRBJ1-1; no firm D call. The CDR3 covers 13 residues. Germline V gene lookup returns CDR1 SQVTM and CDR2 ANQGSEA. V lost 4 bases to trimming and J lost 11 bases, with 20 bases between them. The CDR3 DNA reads TGCAGCGTTGCCTCTCGAGCGGTCGAAGAGGCTTTCTTT. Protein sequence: CSVASRAVEEAFF.

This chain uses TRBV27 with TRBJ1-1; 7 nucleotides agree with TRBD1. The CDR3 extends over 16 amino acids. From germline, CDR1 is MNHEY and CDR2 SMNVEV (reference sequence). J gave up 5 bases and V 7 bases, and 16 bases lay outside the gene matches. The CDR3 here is CASTPGWGQTGTEAFF. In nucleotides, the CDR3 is TGTGCCAGCACCCCTGGGTGGGGACAGACGGGGACTGAAGCTTTCTTT.

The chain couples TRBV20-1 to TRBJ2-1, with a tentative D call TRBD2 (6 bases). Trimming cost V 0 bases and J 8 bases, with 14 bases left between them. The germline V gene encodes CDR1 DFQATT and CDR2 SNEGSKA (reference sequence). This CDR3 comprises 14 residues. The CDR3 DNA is TGCAGTGCTAGAGATCGGGAACTAGCATATGAGCAGTTCTTC. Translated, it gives CSARDRELAYEQFF.

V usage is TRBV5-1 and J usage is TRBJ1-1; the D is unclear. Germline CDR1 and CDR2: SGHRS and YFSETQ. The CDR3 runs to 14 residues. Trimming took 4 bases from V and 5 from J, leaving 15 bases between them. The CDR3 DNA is TGCGCCAGCAGCCGGCCGGGATCTAAAACTGAAGCTTTCTTT. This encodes CASSRPGSKTEAFF.

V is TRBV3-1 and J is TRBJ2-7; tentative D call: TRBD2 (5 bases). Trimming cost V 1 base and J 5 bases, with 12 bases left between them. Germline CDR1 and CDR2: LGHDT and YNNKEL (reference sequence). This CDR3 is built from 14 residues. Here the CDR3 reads CASSQVYGIHEQYF. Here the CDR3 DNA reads TGTGCCAGCAGCCAAGTGTACGGGATCCACGAGCAGTACTTC.

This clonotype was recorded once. The CDR3 is CASSEGLETQYF. The CDR3 nucleotides read TGTGCCAGCAGTGAAGGTTTGGAGACCCAGTACTTC. This sequence joins TRBV2 and TRBJ2-5; D not certain. CDR1 is SNHLY, CDR2 FYNNEI, per germline. CDR3 length equals 12 residues. Between the trimmed V and J ends, which lost 1 base and 5 bases, there was a span of 5 bases.

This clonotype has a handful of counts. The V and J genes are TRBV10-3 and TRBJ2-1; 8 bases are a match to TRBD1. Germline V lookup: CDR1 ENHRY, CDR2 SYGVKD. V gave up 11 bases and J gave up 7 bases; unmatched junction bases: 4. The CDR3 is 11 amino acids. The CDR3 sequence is CAVDRGNEQFF. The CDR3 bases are TGTGCCGTCGACAGGGGAAATGAGCAGTTCTTC.

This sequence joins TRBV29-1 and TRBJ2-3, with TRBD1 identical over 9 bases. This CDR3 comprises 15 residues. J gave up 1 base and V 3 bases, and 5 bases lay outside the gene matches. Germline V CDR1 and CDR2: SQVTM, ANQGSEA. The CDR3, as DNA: TGCAGCGTTGATCTTCGACAGGGGGGCACAGATACGCAGTATTTT. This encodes CSVDLRQGGTDTQYF.

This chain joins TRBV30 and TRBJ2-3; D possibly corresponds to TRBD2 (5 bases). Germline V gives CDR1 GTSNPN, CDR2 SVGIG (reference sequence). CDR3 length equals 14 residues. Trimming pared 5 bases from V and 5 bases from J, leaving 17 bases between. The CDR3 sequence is CAWGPEGRRDTQYF. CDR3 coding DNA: TGTGCCTGGGGTCCGGAAGGGAGACGAGATACGCAGTATTTT.

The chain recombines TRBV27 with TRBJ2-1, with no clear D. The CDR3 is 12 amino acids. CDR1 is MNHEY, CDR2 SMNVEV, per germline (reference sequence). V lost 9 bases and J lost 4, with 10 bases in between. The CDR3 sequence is CASTDGYNEQFF. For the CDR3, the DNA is TGTGCCAGTACCGACGGTTACAATGAGCAGTTCTTC.

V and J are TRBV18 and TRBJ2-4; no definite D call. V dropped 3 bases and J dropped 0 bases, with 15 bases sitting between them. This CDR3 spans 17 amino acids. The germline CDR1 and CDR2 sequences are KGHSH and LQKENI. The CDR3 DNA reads TGTGCCAGCTCACCGGTCGGCAGTCGCCTAGCCAAAAACATTCAGTACTTC. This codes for CASSPVGSRLAKNIQYF.

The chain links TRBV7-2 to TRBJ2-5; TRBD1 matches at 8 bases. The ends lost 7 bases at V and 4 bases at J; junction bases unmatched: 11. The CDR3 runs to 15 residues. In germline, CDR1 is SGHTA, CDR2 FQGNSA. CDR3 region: CASTTSAGGVETQYF. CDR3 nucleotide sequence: TGTGCCAGCACCACAAGTGCAGGGGGCGTAGAGACCCAGTACTTC.

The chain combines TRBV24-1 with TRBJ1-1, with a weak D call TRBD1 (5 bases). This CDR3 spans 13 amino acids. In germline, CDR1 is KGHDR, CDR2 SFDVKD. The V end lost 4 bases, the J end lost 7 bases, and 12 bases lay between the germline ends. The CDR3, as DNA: TGTGCCACCAGTGACCCCGGGACGGGTGAAGCTTTCTTT. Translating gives CATSDPGTGEAFF.

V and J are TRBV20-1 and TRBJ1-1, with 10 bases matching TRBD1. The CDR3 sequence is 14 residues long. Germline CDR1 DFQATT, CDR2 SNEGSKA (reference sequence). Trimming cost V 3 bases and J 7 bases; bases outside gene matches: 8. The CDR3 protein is CSARGGQGYVEAFF. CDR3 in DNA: TGCAGTGCTAGGGGGGGACAGGGGTACGTTGAAGCTTTCTTT.

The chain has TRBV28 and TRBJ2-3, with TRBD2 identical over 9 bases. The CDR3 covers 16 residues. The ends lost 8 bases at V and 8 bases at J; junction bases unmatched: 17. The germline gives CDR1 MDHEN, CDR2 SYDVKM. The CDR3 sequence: CASLERSGGPPGTQYF. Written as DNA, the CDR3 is TGTGCCAGCTTAGAGCGTAGCGGGGGTCCCCCAGGTACGCAGTATTTT. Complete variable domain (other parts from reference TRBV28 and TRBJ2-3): DVKVTQSSRYLVKRTGEKVFLECVQDMDHENMFWYRQDPGLGLRLIYFSYDVKMKEKGDIPEGYSVSREKKERFSLILESASTNQTSMYLCASLERSGGPPGTQYFGPGTRLTVL.